This T cell receptor beta chain comes out of a study of blood T cells in healthy people across ages. PCR was performed a second time for about 7 to 11 cycles using a sample-barcoded 5' primer and a J-beta primer mix. TCRdb analysed the 5' RACE reads with MiXCR anew, one entry per CDR3 protein. The profile shows almost 800,000 distinct CDR3 sequences, roughly 60% of them singletons. Per sample, at least 5.5 micrograms of total RNA were extracted. The V gene end was trimmed by 4 bases and the J gene end by 1 base; junction bases not matched to a gene: 12. The V gene's germline CDR1 is MNHEY and CDR2 SVGEGT. This CDR3 comprises 17 residues. About this clonotype itself: Its specificity is not known.

Findings and limits, study-wide: Estimated diversity, derived from one million T cells, was regarded as an underestimate. Roughly linear age-related decline in beta diversity appeared, significant by age approximately 40.

The rearrangement uses TRBV6-2 or TRBV6-3 and TRBJ2-7; 8 bases match TRBD1. The sequencing input was blood. The receptor was isolated from a man aged 30 to 45 in good health. CDR3 nucleotides: TGTGCCAGCAGTTTTTCCCCCCTCGGACAGGGTTCCTACGAGCAGTACTTC. As protein: CASSFSPLGQGSYEQYF.